The 16 T cell receptor beta chains listed next were all sequenced from one sample in a study of naive and memory T cell subsets. Study conclusions and caveats: A few larger clonotypes appeared in naive repertoires, especially CD8, possibly memory cells re-expressing CD45RA.

The antigens for these receptors are not known. Two oligonucleotides, mixed equimolar, formed the beta constant-region primer covering TRBC1 and TRBC2. Ligated cDNA was amplified by four rounds of PCR with nested alpha and beta constant-region primers and SP2. TCRdb passed the UMI-ligation and nested PCR reads through MiXCR, listing each CDR3 protein once. The sample has roughly 99,000 distinct CDR3 sequences; approximately 10% are singletons. Input material: naive CD4+ T cells from blood. Receptor source: a human donor in good health.

This chain connects TRBV6-6 to TRBJ2-3; D possibly matches TRBD1 or TRBD2 (5 bases each). CDR1 MNHNY and CDR2 SVGAGI come from the germline V gene (reference sequence). Between the trimmed V and J ends, which lost 1 base and 2 bases, there was a span of 7 bases. This CDR3 has 14 residues. In nucleotides, the CDR3 is TGTGCCAGCAGTTACTTAGGGACCACAGATACGCAGTATTTT. It encodes CASSYLGTTDTQYF.

The CDR3 nucleotides are TGTGCCAGCAGTGGGGGCCGTCTGGCCGTTGCTGGCACCTTC. Amino acid sequence: CASSGGRLAVAGTF. J is TRBJ1-2 and V is TRBV12-3 or TRBV12-4; the D gene is possibly TRBD1 (6 bases). The CDR3 consists of 14 residues. V gave up 5 bases and J gave up 13 bases, with 23 bases separating them.

A few counts support this clonotype. The CDR3 protein is CSVEDPETYGYTF. DNA for the CDR3: TGCAGCGTTGAAGATCCAGAGACCTATGGCTACACCTTC. V is TRBV29-1 and J is TRBJ1-2, with D hard to call. Germline CDR1 is SQVTM and CDR2 is ANQGSEA. The CDR3 runs 13 residues. V lost 0 bases to trimming and J lost 4 bases, with 9 bases between them.

The genes are TRBV5-1 and TRBJ1-1; 7 bases agree with TRBD1. Germline CDR1 is SGHRS and CDR2 is YFSETQ. After removal of 4 bases from V and 1 base from J, the junction contained 4 bases not matched to a gene. The CDR3 is made up of 14 amino acids. DNA of the CDR3: TGCGCCAGCAGCCAAGGGACAGCGAACACTGAAGCTTTCTTT. It is translated as CASSQGTANTEAFF.

There are many counts of this clonotype. This rearrangement joins TRBV5-6 to TRBJ2-1, with D perhaps matching TRBD2 (5 bases). The length of the CDR3 is 16 residues. V dropped 1 base and J dropped 2 bases, with 13 bases sitting between them. Germline CDR1 is SGHDT and CDR2 is YYEEEE. The CDR3 loop is CASSLFGGQTYNEQFF. CDR3 nucleotide sequence: TGTGCCAGCAGCTTGTTCGGCGGGCAGACCTACAATGAGCAGTTCTTC.

CDR3 sequence: CASSLGPIGIQYF. The CDR3 DNA reads as TGTGCCAGCAGCTTAGGTCCAATTGGGATTCAGTACTTC. The chain combines TRBV11-2 with TRBJ2-4; no firm D call. V was trimmed by 1 base and J by 10 bases, leaving 11 bases between them. The CDR3 loop spans 13 amino acids. Germline V CDR1 and CDR2: SGHAT, FQNNGV.

This clonotype was detected only a few times. This rearrangement joins TRBV18 to TRBJ2-7; D is undetermined. Trimming stripped 0 bases from V and 3 bases from J, with 6 bases between. Germline loops: CDR1 KGHSH, CDR2 LQKENI. This CDR3 comprises 13 residues. DNA for the CDR3: TGTGCCAGCTCACCACCGGGCCGCTACGAGCAGTACTTC. As protein: CASSPPGRYEQYF.

This clonotype turned up a few times. V and J are TRBV27 and TRBJ2-2; 8 bases are a match to TRBD1. The junction had 6 bases not matched to a gene; V was cut back by 5 bases and J by 4 bases. The CDR3 spans 15 residues. CDR1 is MNHEY, CDR2 SMNVEV, per germline (reference sequence). For the CDR3, the DNA is TGTGCCAGCAGTCCCCAGGGGGCTAGCACCGGGGAGCTGTTTTTT. Encoded protein: CASSPQGASTGELFF.

This clonotype was detected a few times. The J gene is TRBJ2-1, the V gene TRBV6-2 or TRBV6-3; 7 bases line up with TRBD2. The J segment lost 0 bases and the V segment lost 6 bases, leaving 5 bases of the junction unmatched. This CDR3 has 15 amino acids. Germline assignment: CDR1 MNHEY and CDR2 SVGEGT. The DNA of the CDR3 is TGTGCCAGCAGGGGACTACCAGGCTCCTACAATGAGCAGTTCTTC. As protein: CASRGLPGSYNEQFF.

This clonotype appeared many times. The chain combines TRBV7-1 with TRBJ2-3, with D possibly called TRBD1 or TRBD2 (6 bases each). TRBV7-1 is given ORF status, its function remaining uncertain. This CDR3 is built from 16 residues. Trimming took off 1 base at V and 0 bases at J, with 11 bases between the two ends. CDR3 loop: CASSSVRGRSTDTQYF. The CDR3 DNA is TGTGCCAGCAGCTCAGTTCGGGGGCGAAGCACAGATACGCAGTATTTT.

This clonotype was counted only a few times. V is TRBV2 and J is TRBJ1-1; D perhaps matches TRBD1 (6 bases). Germline loops: CDR1 SNHLY, CDR2 FYNNEI. The length of the CDR3 is 13 residues. V was cut by 4 bases and J by 1 base, with 7 bases left in between. In DNA, the CDR3 is TGTGCCAGCAGTGTGGGGGCGAACACTGAAGCTTTCTTT. Protein sequence: CASSVGANTEAFF.

This clonotype was recorded many times. Here the CDR3 DNA reads TGTGCCATCAGACGGGACTCCGTCTCCTACGAGCAGTACTTC. Residues: CAIRRDSVSYEQYF. The chain links TRBV10-3 to TRBJ2-7, with a weak D call TRBD2 (6 bases). Germline-derived CDR1 and CDR2 are ENHRY and SYGVKD. The V end was cut by 6 bases, the J end by 0 bases, with 12 bases between. The length of the CDR3 is 14 residues.

This chain links TRBV18 with TRBJ1-6; D is uncertain. V was trimmed by 1 base and J by 8 bases, leaving 12 bases between them. From germline, CDR1 is KGHSH and CDR2 LQKENI. This CDR3 is built from 15 residues. The CDR3 sequence is CASSPQAGRDSPLHF. The CDR3 nucleotides are TGTGCCAGCTCACCACAAGCGGGAAGAGATTCACCCCTCCACTTT.

This clonotype has a handful of counts. J is TRBJ2-3 and V is TRBV18; 11 bases are shared with TRBD2. The V and J ends lost 5 bases and 2 bases, in that order; junction bases with no gene match: 3. The CDR3 consists of 15 residues. Germline CDR1 and CDR2: KGHSH and LQKENI. In DNA form, the CDR3 reads TGTGCCAGCTCATTGACTAGCGGGACCACAGATACGCAGTATTTT. Translation gives CASSLTSGTTDTQYF.

This clonotype was counted a few times. V and J are TRBV6-2 or TRBV6-3 and TRBJ2-3; tentatively, D is TRBD1 (6 bases). Germline V gives CDR1 MNHEY, CDR2 SVGEGT. V shed 8 bases and J shed 4 bases, with 16 bases lying between them. The length of the CDR3 is 14 residues. The CDR3 nucleotides are TGTGCCAGCGTCCGGACAGCTTCAGCAGATACGCAGTATTTT. The encoded protein is CASVRTASADTQYF.

This clonotype was counted only a few times. V gene TRBV29-1 combines with J gene TRBJ1-1; D unclear. V lost 2 bases to trimming and J lost 5 bases, with 9 bases between them. CDR1 is SQVTM and CDR2 is ANQGSEA in the germline V gene. There are 12 residues in the CDR3. This CDR3 reads CSVEREFTEAFF. The DNA for the CDR3 is TGCAGCGTTGAACGGGAGTTTACTGAAGCTTTCTTT.